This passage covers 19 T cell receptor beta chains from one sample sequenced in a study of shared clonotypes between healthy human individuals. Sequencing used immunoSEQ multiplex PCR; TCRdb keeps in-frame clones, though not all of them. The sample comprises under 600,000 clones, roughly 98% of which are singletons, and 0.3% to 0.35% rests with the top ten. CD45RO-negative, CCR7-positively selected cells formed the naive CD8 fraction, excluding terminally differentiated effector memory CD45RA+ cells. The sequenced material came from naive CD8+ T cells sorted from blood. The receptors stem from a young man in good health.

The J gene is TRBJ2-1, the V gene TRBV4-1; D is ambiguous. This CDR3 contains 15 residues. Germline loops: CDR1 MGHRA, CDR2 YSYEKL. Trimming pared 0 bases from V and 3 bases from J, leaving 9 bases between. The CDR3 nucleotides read TGCGCCAGCAGCCAAGATCCCTCGAACTACAATGAGCAGTTCTTC. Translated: CASSQDPSNYNEQFF.

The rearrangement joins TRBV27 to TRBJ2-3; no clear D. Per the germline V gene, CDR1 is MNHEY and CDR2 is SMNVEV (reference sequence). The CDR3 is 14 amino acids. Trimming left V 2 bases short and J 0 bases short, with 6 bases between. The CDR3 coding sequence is TGTGCCAGCAGTTTAATGGCTAGCACAGATACGCAGTATTTT. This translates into CASSLMASTDTQYF.

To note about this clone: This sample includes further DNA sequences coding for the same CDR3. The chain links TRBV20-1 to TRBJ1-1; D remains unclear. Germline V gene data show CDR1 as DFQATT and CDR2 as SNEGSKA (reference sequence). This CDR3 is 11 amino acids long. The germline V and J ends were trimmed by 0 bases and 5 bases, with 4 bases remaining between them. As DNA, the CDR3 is TGCAGTGCTAGAGATTATACTGAAGCTTTCTTT. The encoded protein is CSARDYTEAFF.

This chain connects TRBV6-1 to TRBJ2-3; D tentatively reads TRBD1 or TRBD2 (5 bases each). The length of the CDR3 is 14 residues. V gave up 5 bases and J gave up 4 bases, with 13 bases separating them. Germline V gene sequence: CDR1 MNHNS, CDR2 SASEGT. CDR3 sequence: CASSSGSSPDTQYF. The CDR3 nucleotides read TGTGCCAGCAGTTCAGGGTCTAGCCCAGATACGCAGTATTTT.

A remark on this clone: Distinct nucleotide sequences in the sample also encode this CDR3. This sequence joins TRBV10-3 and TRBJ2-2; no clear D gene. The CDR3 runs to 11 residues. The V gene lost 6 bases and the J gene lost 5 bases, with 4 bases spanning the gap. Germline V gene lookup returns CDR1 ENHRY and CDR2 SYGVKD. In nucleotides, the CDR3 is TGTGCCATCAGAGGGACCGGGGAGCTGTTTTTT. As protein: CAIRGTGELFF.

CDR3 loop: CASSSSGSGSYEQYF. CDR3 bases: TGTGCCAGCAGCTCTAGCGGGAGTGGGTCCTACGAGCAGTACTTC. The J gene is TRBJ2-7, the V gene TRBV13; 10 positions agree with TRBD2. This CDR3 contains 15 residues. Germline loops: CDR1 PRHDT, CDR2 FYEKMQ (reference sequence). The V and J ends lost 4 bases and 1 base, in that order; junction bases with no gene match: 4.

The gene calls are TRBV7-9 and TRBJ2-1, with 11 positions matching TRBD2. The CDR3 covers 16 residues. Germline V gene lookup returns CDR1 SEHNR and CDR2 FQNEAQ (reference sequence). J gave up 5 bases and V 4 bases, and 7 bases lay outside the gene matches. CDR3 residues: CASSSPGLADNNEQFF. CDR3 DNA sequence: TGTGCCAGCAGCTCGCCGGGACTAGCGGATAACAATGAGCAGTTCTTC.

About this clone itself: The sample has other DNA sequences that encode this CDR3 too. The CDR3 DNA reads TGCAGTGCTAGAAGCGGGGAGCTGTTTTTT. It encodes CSARSGELFF. V is TRBV20-1 and J is TRBJ2-2, with D unclear. This CDR3 is built from 10 residues. Germline-derived CDR1 and CDR2 are DFQATT and SNEGSKA (reference sequence). The V end was cut by 2 bases, the J end by 7 bases, with 2 bases between.

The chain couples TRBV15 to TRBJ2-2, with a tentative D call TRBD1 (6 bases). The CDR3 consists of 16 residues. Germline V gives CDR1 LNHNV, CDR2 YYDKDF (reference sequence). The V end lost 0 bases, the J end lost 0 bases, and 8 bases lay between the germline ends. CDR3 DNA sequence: TGTGCCACCAGCAGAGAAGGGGGTTCGAACACCGGGGAGCTGTTTTTT. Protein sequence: CATSREGGSNTGELFF.

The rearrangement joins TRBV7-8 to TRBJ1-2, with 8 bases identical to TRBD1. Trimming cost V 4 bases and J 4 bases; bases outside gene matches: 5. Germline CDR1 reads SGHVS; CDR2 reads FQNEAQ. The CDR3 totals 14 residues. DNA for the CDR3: TGTGCCAGCAGCTCCTCCGGGACAGGCTATGGCTACACCTTC. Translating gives CASSSSGTGYGYTF.

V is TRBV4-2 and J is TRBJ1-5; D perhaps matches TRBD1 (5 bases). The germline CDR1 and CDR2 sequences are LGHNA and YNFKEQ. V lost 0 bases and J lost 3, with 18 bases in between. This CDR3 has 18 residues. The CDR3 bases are TGTGCCAGCAGCCAAGAAATAGGACTCCCAGGGAACAATCAGCCCCAGCATTTT. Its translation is CASSQEIGLPGNNQPQHF.

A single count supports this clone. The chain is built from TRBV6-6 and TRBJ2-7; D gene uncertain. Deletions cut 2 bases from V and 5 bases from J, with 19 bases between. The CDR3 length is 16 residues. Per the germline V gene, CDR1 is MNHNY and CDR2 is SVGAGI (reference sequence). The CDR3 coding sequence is TGTGCCAGCAGTTACCGACTCGAGCGAGCAGACAACGAGCAGTACTTC. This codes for CASSYRLERADNEQYF.

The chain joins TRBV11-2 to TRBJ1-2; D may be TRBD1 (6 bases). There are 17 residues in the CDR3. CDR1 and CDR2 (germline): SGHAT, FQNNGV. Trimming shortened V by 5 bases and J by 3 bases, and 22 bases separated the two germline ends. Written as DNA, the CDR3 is TGTGCCAGCAGCCCGATGGGGTGGGACAAGTGGGACTATGGCTACACCTTC. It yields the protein CASSPMGWDKWDYGYTF.

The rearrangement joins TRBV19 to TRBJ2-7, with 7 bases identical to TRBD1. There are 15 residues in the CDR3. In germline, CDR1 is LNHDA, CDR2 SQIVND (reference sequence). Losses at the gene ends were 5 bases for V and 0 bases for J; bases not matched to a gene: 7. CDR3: CASSPVTGSSYEQYF. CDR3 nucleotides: TGTGCCAGTAGTCCTGTGACAGGGTCCTCCTACGAGCAGTACTTC.

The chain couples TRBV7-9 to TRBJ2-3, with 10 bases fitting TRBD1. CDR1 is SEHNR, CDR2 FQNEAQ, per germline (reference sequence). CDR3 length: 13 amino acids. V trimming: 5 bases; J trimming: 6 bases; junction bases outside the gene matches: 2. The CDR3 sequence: CASSGDRGDTQYF. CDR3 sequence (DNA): TGTGCCAGCAGCGGGGACAGGGGTGATACGCAGTATTTT. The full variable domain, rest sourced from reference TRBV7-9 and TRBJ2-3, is DTGVSQNPRHKITKRGQNVTFRCDPISEHNRLYWYRQTLGQGPEFLTYFQNEAQLEKSRLLSDRFSAERPKGSFSTLEIQRTEQGDSAMYLCASSGDRGDTQYFGPGTRLTVL.

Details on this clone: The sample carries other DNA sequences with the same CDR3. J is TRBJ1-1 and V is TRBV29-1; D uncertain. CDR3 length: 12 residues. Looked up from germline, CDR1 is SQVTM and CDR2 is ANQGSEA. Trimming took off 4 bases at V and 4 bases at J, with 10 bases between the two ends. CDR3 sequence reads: CSVVAGRTEAFF. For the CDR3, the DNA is TGCAGCGTTGTTGCCGGGCGCACTGAAGCTTTCTTT. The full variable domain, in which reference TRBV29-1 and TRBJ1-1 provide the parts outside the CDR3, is SAVISQKPSRDICQRGTSLTIQCQVDSQVTMMFWYRQQPGQSLTLIATANQGSEATYESGFVIDKFPISRPNLTFSTLTVSNMSPEDSSIYLCSVVAGRTEAFFGQGTRLTVV.

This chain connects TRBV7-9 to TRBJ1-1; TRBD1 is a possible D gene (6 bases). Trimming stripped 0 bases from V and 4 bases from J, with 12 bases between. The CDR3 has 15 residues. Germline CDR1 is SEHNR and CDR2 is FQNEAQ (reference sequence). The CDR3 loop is CASSLATGLITEAFF. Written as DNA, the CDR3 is TGTGCCAGCAGCTTAGCAACAGGGTTGATCACTGAAGCTTTCTTT.

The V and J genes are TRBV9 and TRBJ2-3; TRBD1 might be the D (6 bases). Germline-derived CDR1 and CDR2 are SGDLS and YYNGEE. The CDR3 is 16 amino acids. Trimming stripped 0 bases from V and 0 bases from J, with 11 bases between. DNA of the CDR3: TGTGCCAGCAGCGTAGGCCAGGGGTCTAGCACAGATACGCAGTATTTT. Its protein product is CASSVGQGSSTDTQYF.

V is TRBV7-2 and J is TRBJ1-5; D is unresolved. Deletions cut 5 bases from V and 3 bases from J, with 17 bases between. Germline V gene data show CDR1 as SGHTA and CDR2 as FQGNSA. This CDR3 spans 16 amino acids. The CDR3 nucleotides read TGTGCCAGCAGCGAAACTAAAGAGACCCCCAATCAGCCCCAGCATTTT. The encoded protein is CASSETKETPNQPQHF.